This record looks at one T cell receptor beta chain sequence and its context. In the source study's methods: Reference gene primer amplification gave estimated nucleated cell counts. Profiling relied on immunoSEQ multiplex PCR, and the TCRdb table lists in-frame clones only, not all of them. The DNA gave D and trimming, while V, J and clone size come from that table. The sample consists of more than 130,000 clones, roughly 86% of them appearing once. The CDR3 loop spans 15 amino acids. With 5 bases removed from V and 7 bases from J, the gap between germline ends came to 18 bases. CDR1 is SNHLY, CDR2 FYNNEI, per germline. This record belongs to a study of blood T cell repertoires in COVID-19. Study in general: Specimens from acute and convalescent COVID-19 originated in the United States, Italy and Spain. T cells, B-cell-depleted T cells, or PBMCs supplied cDNA or gDNA.

The rearrangement joins TRBV2 to TRBJ1-5; D ambiguous. The TCR sequence derives from a man aged 45-65 years with active or convalescent COVID-19. The sample was peripheral blood. The CDR3 region has the DNA TGTGCCAGCAGTAAACGGAGCGCCGATTTACAGCCCCAGCATTTT. Amino acid sequence: CASSKRSADLQPQHF.